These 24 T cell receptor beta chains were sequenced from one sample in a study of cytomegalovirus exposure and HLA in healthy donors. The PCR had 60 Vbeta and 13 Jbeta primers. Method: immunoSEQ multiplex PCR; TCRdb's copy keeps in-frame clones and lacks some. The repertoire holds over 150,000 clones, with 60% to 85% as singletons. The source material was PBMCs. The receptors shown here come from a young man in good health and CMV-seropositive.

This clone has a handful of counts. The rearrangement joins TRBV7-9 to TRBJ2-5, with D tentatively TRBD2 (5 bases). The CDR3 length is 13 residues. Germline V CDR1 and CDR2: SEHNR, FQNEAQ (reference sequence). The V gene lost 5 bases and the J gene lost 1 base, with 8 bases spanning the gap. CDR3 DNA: TGTGCCAGCAGCCCCAGCGGCCAAGAGACCCAGTACTTC. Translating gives CASSPSGQETQYF. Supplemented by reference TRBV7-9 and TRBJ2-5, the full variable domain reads DTGVSQNPRHKITKRGQNVTFRCDPISEHNRLYWYRQTLGQGPEFLTYFQNEAQLEKSRLLSDRFSAERPKGSFSTLEIQRTEQGDSAMYLCASSPSGQETQYFGPGTRLLVL.

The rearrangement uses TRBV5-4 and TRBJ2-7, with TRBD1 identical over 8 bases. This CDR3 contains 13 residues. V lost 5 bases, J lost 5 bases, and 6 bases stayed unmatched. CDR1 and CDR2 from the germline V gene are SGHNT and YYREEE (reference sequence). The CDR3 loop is CASSFQGADEQYF. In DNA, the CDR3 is TGTGCCAGCAGTTTTCAGGGGGCCGACGAGCAGTACTTC.

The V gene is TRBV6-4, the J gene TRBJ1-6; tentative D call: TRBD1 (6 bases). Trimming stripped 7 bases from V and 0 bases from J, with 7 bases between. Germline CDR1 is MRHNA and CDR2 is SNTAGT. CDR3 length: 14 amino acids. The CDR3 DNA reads TGTGCCAGCAAGGACAGCTCCTATAATTCACCCCTCCACTTT. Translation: CASKDSSYNSPLHF.

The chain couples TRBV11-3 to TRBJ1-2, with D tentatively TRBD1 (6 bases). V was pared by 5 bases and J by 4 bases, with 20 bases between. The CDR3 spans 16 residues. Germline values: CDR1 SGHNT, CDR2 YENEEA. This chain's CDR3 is CASSRRPRPDSYGYTF. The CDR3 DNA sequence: TGTGCCAGCAGCCGGCGACCTAGACCGGACAGCTATGGCTACACCTTC.

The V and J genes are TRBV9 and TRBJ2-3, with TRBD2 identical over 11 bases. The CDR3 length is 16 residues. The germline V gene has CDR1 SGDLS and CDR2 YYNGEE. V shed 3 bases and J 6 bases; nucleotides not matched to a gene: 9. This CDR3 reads CASSARGSGGADTQYF. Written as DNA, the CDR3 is TGTGCCAGCAGCGCCCGGGGTAGCGGGGGGGCTGATACGCAGTATTTT.

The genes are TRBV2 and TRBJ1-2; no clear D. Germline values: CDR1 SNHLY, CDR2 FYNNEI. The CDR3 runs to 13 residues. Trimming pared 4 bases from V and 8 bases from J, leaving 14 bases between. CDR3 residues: CASSVREVGGYTF. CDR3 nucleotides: TGTGCCAGCAGTGTACGTGAGGTCGGGGGCTACACCTTC.

The CDR3 DNA reads TGTGCCAGCAGTGAAGGCGGGGGGGCAAACATTCAGTACTTC. This gives the protein CASSEGGGANIQYF. The J gene is TRBJ2-4, the V gene TRBV6-1; 9 bases map to TRBD2. Trimming took 1 base from V and 6 from J; bases not matched to a gene: 1. This CDR3 has 14 amino acids. Germline CDR1 is MNHNS and CDR2 is SASEGT.

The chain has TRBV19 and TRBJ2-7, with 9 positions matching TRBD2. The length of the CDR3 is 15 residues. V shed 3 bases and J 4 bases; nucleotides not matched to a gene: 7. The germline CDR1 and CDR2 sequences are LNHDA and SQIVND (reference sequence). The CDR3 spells CASSISPGLAYEQYF. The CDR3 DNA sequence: TGTGCCAGTAGTATCAGCCCGGGACTAGCTTACGAGCAGTACTTC. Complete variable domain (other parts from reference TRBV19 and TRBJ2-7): DGGITQSPKYLFRKEGQNVTLSCEQNLNHDAMYWYRQDPGQGLRLIYYSQIVNDFQKGDIAEGYSVSREKKESFPLTVTSAQKNPTAFYLCASSISPGLAYEQYFGPGTRLTVT.

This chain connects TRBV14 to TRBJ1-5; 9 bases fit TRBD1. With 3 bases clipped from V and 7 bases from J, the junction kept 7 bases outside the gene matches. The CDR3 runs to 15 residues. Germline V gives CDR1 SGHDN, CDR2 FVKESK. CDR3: CASSQAQGAEQPQHF. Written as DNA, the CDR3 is TGTGCCAGCAGCCAGGCACAGGGGGCGGAGCAGCCCCAGCATTTT.

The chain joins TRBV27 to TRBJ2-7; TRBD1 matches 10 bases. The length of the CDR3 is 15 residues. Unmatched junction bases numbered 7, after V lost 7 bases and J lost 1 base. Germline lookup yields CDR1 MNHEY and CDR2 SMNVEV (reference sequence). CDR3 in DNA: TGTGCCAGCAAGACCGGGACAGGGGTATCCTACGAGCAGTACTTC. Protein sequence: CASKTGTGVSYEQYF.

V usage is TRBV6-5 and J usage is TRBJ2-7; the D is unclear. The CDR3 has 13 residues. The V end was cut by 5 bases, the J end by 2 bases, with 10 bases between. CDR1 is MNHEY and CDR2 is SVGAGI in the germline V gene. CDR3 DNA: TGTGCCAGCAGTCCCACAGTGACCTACGAGCAGTACTTC. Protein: CASSPTVTYEQYF.

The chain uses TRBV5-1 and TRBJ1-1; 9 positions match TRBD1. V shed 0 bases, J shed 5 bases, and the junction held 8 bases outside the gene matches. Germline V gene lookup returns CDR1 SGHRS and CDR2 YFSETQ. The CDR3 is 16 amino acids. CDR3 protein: CASSLAWTGVGTEAFF. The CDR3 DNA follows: TGCGCCAGCAGCTTGGCTTGGACAGGGGTAGGGACTGAAGCTTTCTTT.

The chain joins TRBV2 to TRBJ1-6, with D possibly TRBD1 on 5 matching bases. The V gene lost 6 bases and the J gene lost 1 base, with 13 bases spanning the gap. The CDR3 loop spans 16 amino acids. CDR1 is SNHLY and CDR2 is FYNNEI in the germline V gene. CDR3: CASRERGGSYNSPLHF. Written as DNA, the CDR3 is TGTGCCAGCAGGGAGCGGGGCGGATCCTATAATTCACCCCTCCACTTT.

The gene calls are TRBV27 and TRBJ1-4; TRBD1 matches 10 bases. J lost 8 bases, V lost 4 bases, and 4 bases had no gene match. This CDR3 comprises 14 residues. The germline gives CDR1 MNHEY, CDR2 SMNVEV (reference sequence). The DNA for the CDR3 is TGTGCCAGCAGTTCCCGGACAGGGGGAGAAAAACTGTTTTTT. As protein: CASSSRTGGEKLFF.

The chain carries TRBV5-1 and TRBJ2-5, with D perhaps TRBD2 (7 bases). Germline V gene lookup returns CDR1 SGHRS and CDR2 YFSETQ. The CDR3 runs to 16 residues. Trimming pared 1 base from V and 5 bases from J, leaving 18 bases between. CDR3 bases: TGCGCCAGCAGCTTGTCCGGGGGGCGGGGAGTGGAGACCCAGTACTTC. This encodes CASSLSGGRGVETQYF.

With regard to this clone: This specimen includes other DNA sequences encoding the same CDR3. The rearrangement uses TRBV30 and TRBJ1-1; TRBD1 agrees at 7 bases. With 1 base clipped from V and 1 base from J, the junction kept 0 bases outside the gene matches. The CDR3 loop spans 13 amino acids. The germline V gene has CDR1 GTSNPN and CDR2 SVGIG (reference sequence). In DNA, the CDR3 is TGTGCCTGGAGTGGACAGGGGAACACTGAAGCTTTCTTT. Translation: CAWSGQGNTEAFF.

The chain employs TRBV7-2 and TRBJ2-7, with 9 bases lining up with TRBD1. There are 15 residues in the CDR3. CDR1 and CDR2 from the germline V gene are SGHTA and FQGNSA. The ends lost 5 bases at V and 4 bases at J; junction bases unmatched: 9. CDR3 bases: TGTGCCAGCAGCCGACAGGGGGGGGAGGGGTACGAGCAGTACTTC. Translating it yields CASSRQGGEGYEQYF.

CDR3 nucleotide sequence: TGCGCCAGTCAACAGGGGCATAATTCACCCCTCCACTTT. Translating it yields CASQQGHNSPLHF. The chain is built from TRBV5-1 and TRBJ1-6; TRBD1 agrees at 7 bases. The length of the CDR3 is 13 residues. V lost 8 bases, J lost 5 bases, and 4 bases stayed unmatched. Germline CDR1 and CDR2: SGHRS and YFSETQ.

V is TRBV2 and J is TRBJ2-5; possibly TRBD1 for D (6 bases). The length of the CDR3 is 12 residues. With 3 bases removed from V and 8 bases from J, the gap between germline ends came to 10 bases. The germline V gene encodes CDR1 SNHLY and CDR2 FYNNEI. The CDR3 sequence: CASSEGAGTQYF. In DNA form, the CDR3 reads TGTGCCAGCAGTGAGGGGGCAGGAACCCAGTACTTC. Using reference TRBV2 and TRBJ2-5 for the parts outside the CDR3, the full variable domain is EPEVTQTPSHQVTQMGQEVILRCVPISNHLYFYWYRQILGQKVEFLVSFYNNEISEKSEIFDDQFSVERPDGSNFTLKIRSTKLEDSAMYFCASSEGAGTQYFGPGTRLLVL.

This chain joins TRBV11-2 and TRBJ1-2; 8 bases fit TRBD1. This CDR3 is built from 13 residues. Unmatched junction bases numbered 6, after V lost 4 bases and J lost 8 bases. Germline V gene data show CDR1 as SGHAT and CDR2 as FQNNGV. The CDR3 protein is CASSSGQGEGYTF. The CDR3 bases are TGTGCCAGCAGCTCCGGACAGGGCGAGGGCTACACCTTC.

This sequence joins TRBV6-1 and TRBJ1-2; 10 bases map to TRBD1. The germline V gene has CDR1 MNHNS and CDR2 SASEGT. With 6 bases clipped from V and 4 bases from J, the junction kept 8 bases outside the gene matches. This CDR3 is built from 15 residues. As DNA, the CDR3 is TGTGCCAGCAGCCGAGGGACAGGGGTTTCCTATGGCTACACCTTC. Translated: CASSRGTGVSYGYTF.

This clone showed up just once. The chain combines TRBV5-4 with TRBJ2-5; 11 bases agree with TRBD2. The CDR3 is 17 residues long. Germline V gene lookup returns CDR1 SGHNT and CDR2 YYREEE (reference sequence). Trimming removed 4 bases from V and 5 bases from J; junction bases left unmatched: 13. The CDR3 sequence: CASSLTGSGGALETQYF. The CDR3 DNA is TGTGCCAGCAGCCTTACTGGTAGCGGGGGGGCCCTTGAGACCCAGTACTTC.

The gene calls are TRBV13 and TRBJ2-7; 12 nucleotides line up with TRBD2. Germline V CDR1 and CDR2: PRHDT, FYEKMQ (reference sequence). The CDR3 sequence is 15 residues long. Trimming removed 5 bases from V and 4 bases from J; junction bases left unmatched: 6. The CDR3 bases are TGTGCCAGCAGCGCTAGCGGGGGGGCCTTTTACGAGCAGTACTTC. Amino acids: CASSASGGAFYEQYF.

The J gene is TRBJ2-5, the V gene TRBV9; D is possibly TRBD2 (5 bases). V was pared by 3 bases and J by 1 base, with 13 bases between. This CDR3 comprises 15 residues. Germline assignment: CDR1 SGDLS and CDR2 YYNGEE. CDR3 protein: CASSGGLHRQETQYF. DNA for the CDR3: TGTGCCAGCAGCGGAGGGCTCCACCGCCAAGAGACCCAGTACTTC.